Following are 17 T cell receptor beta chains from one sample sequenced in a study of CD8+ T cells in alopecia areata. cDNA prepared by RNA extraction and subsequent reverse transcription served as the template for sequencing. Profiling relied on immunoSEQ multiplex PCR, and the TCRdb table lists in-frame clones only, not all of them. The sample holds about 97,000 clones, roughly two fifths seen once. The sequencing input was CD4+ T cells sorted from blood. The receptors were gathered from a human donor with alopecia areata.

The CDR3: CASSRGTAYQETQYF. As DNA, the CDR3 is TGTGCCAGCAGCCGGGGGACAGCTTACCAAGAGACCCAGTACTTC. This chain joins TRBV6-5 and TRBJ2-5; TRBD1 might be the D (7 bases). V lost 6 bases to trimming and J lost 0 bases, with 14 bases between them. Germline lookup yields CDR1 MNHEY and CDR2 SVGAGI. This CDR3 comprises 15 residues.

This chain connects TRBV29-1 to TRBJ2-5; a weak D match, TRBD1 (7 bases). The CDR3 is 13 residues long. Trimming left V 5 bases short and J 4 bases short, with 14 bases between. The germline V gene encodes CDR1 SQVTM and CDR2 ANQGSEA. CDR3 DNA sequence: TGCAGCGTTAGACAGGGAGGCCGAGAGACCCAGTACTTC. This encodes CSVRQGGRETQYF. Using reference TRBV29-1 and TRBJ2-5 for the parts outside the CDR3, the full variable domain is SAVISQKPSRDICQRGTSLTIQCQVDSQVTMMFWYRQQPGQSLTLIATANQGSEATYESGFVIDKFPISRPNLTFSTLTVSNMSPEDSSIYLCSVRQGGRETQYFGPGTRLLVL.

This clone was counted only a few times. This chain joins TRBV6-1 and TRBJ2-1; the D gene is possibly TRBD1 (5 bases). Trimming left V 2 bases short and J 5 bases short, with 10 bases between. CDR1 MNHNS and CDR2 SASEGT come from the germline V gene. This CDR3 has 14 residues. CDR3 coding DNA: TGTGCCAGCAGTGAAAGGACAAAGAACAATGAGCAGTTCTTC. It yields the protein CASSERTKNNEQFF.

The gene calls are TRBV9 and TRBJ1-5; D might be TRBD1 (6 bases). There are 15 residues in the CDR3. Germline V gene data show CDR1 as SGDLS and CDR2 as YYNGEE. Deletions cut 0 bases from V and 8 bases from J, with 15 bases between. The CDR3 protein is CASSVDPGEGKPQHF. As DNA, the CDR3 is TGTGCCAGCAGCGTAGATCCAGGGGAGGGCAAGCCCCAGCATTTT.

CDR3: CASGRPSEGNEQFF. The CDR3 coding sequence is TGCGCCAGTGGGCGCCCGTCGGAGGGTAATGAGCAGTTCTTC. The chain has TRBV4-1 and TRBJ2-1, with D possibly TRBD2 on 6 matching bases. The V end was cut by 9 bases, the J end by 7 bases, with 19 bases between. Germline V CDR1 and CDR2: MGHRA, YSYEKL. The CDR3 runs 14 residues.

This chain links TRBV10-2 with TRBJ2-5; tentatively, D is TRBD1 (6 bases). CDR1 and CDR2 from the germline V gene are WSHSY and SAAADI. Trimming took 2 bases from V and 5 from J, leaving 15 bases between them. The CDR3 has 15 amino acids. CDR3: CASSEPGAGEETQYF. CDR3 bases: TGCGCCAGCAGTGAGCCAGGGGCAGGGGAGGAGACCCAGTACTTC.

This clone was seen a few times. The CDR3 nucleotides are TGTGCCAGCAGCTTAAGTGGATCCTATAATTCACCCCTCCACTTT. This sequence encodes CASSLSGSYNSPLHF. J is TRBJ1-6 and V is TRBV7-3; no clear D. CDR1 SGHTA and CDR2 FQGTGA come from the germline V gene. Trimming stripped 1 base from V and 1 base from J, with 5 bases between. The CDR3 consists of 15 residues.

This chain connects TRBV7-7 to TRBJ2-6; TRBD1 is a possible D gene (6 bases). V was shortened by 4 bases and J by 3 bases, with 7 bases between the two germline ends. CDR1 is SSHAT and CDR2 is FNYEAQ in the germline V gene (reference sequence). The CDR3 loop spans 14 amino acids. The CDR3 nucleotides are TGTGCCAGCAGCTCAGGGGTTGGGGCCAACGTCCTGACTTTC. This translates into CASSSGVGANVLTF.

The chain combines TRBV7-2 with TRBJ2-5; 11 nucleotides align to TRBD2. J lost 4 bases, V lost 5 bases, and 6 bases had no gene match. Looked up from germline, CDR1 is SGHTA and CDR2 is FQGNSA. This CDR3 is built from 15 residues. This CDR3 reads CASSPSGGRGETQYF. DNA of the CDR3: TGTGCCAGCAGCCCTAGCGGGGGGAGGGGAGAGACCCAGTACTTC.

The chain has TRBV23-1 and TRBJ1-1; D not resolved. TRBV23-1 is given ORF status, its function remaining uncertain. CDR3 length: 9 amino acids. The CDR3 sequence: CKRVTEAFF. Here the CDR3 DNA reads TGCAAAAGGGTCACTGAAGCTTTCTTT.

This clone was picked up a small number of times. V usage is TRBV29-1 and J usage is TRBJ2-7; tentative D call: TRBD2 (5 bases). Germline V gene lookup returns CDR1 SQVTM and CDR2 ANQGSEA. The V and J ends lost 6 bases and 7 bases respectively, with 16 bases between them. CDR3 length: 12 amino acids. DNA of the CDR3: TGCAGCGTCGAGATGGAGGTGGCAGAGCAGTACTTC. Translated, it gives CSVEMEVAEQYF.

V and J are TRBV7-9 and TRBJ2-5, with unresolved D. V gave up 0 bases and J gave up 5 bases, with 22 bases separating them. CDR3 length equals 18 residues. CDR1 SEHNR and CDR2 FQNEAQ come from the germline V gene (reference sequence). The CDR3 bases are TGTGCCAGCAGCTTAGCCCAAGTCTCCTGGTTTTTGTCTGAGACCCAGTACTTC. Protein: CASSLAQVSWFLSETQYF.

This chain's CDR3 is CASSLDTRVGPDTQYF. The CDR3, as DNA: TGCGCCAGCAGCTTGGACACCCGAGTTGGGCCAGATACGCAGTATTTT. The chain couples TRBV5-1 to TRBJ2-3; D not resolved. Germline CDR1 SGHRS, CDR2 YFSETQ. The CDR3 is made up of 16 amino acids. Trimming took off 0 bases at V and 4 bases at J, with 15 bases between the two ends. Variable domain in full (rest from reference TRBV5-1 and TRBJ2-3): KAGVTQTPRYLIKTRGQQVTLSCSPISGHRSVSWYQQTPGQGLQFLFEYFSETQRNKGNFPGRFSGRQFSNSRSEMNVSTLELGDSALYLCASSLDTRVGPDTQYFGPGTRLTVL.

V is TRBV27 and J is TRBJ2-7; D not certain. Germline V CDR1 and CDR2: MNHEY, SMNVEV (reference sequence). The CDR3 is 14 residues long. Trimming took 6 bases from V and 1 from J, leaving 13 bases between them. The CDR3 nucleotides are TGTGCCAGCAGGACTGCGTGGGGTTCCTACGAGCAGTACTTC. Translation: CASRTAWGSYEQYF.

This clone showed up just a few times. The chain joins TRBV19 to TRBJ2-5, with D possibly TRBD1 on 6 matching bases. Trimming removed 6 bases from V and 5 bases from J, with 13 bases in between. Germline V gene sequence: CDR1 LNHDA, CDR2 SQIVND (reference sequence). This CDR3 has 13 amino acids. The CDR3, as DNA: TGTGCCAGTAGCTCAGGGGTTGGGGAGACCCAGTACTTC. Its protein product is CASSSGVGETQYF.

The chain carries TRBV7-9 and TRBJ2-2, with 9 bases matching TRBD1. Trimming cost V 6 bases and J 5 bases; bases outside gene matches: 10. This CDR3 is 16 amino acids long. Per germline, CDR1 SEHNR and CDR2 FQNEAQ (reference sequence). CDR3 in DNA: TGTGCCAGCAGGGAAACAGGGGGCGCGGGGACCGGGGAGCTGTTTTTT. It codes for CASRETGGAGTGELFF.

This chain connects TRBV29-1 to TRBJ2-3; 7 bases agree with TRBD1. Germline V CDR1 and CDR2: SQVTM, ANQGSEA. Losses at the gene ends were 7 bases for V and 1 base for J; bases not matched to a gene: 8. CDR3 length equals 14 residues. CDR3 DNA: TGCAGCGCTGAGGGAACAGGGGGCACAGATACGCAGTATTTT. Encoded protein: CSAEGTGGTDTQYF.